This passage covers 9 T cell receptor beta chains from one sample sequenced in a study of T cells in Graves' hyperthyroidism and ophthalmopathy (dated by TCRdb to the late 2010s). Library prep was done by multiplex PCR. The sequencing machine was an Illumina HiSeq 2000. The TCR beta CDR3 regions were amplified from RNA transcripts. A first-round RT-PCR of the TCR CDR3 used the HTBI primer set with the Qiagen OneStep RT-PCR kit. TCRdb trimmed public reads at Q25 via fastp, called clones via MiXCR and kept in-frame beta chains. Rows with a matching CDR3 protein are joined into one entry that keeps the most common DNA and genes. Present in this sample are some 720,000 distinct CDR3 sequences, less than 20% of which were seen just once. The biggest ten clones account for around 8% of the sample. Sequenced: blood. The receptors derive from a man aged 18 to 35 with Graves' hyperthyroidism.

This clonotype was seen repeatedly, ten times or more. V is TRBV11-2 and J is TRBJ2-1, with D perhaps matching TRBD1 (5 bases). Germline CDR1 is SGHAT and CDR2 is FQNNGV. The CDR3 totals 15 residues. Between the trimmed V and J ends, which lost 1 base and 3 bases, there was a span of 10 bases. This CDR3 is CASSLGRGGYNEQFF. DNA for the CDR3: TGTGCCAGCAGCTTAGGTAGGGGTGGCTACAATGAGCAGTTCTTC.

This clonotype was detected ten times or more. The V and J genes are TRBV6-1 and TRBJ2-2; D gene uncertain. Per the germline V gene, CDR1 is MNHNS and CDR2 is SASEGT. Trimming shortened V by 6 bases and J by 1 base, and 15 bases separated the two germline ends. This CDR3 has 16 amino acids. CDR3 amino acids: CASRPFRVQNTGELFF. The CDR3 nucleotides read TGTGCCAGCAGGCCTTTCCGCGTACAGAACACCGGGGAGCTGTTTTTT.

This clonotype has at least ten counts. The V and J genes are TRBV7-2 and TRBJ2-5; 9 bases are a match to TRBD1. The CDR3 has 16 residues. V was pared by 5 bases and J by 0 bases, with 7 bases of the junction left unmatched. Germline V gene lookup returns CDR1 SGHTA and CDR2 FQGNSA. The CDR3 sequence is CASSPPGQGYQETQYF. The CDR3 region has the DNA TGTGCCAGCAGCCCCCCGGGACAGGGTTACCAAGAGACCCAGTACTTC.

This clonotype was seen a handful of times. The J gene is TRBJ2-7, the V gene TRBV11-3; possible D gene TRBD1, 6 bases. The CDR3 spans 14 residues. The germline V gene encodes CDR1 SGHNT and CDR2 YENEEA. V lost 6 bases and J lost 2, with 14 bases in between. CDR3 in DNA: TGTGCCAGCAGGTACAGGGACGGAACCTACGAGCAGTACTTC. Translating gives CASRYRDGTYEQYF.

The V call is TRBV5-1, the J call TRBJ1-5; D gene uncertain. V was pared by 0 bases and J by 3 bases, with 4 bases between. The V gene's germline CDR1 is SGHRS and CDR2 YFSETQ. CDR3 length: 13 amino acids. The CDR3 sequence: CASSLEFNQPQHF. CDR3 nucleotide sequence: TGCGCCAGCAGCTTGGAATTCAATCAGCCCCAGCATTTT.

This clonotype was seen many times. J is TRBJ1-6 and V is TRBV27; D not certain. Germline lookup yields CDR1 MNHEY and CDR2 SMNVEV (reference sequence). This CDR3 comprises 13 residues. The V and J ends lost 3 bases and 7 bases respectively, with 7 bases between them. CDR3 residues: CASSFGSNSPLHF. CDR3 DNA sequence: TGTGCCAGCAGTTTCGGGTCAAATTCACCCCTCCACTTT.

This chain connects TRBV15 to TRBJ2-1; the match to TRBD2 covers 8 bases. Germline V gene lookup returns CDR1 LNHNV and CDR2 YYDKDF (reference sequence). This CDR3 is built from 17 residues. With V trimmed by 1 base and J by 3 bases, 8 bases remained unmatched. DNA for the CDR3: TGTGCCACCAGCAGAGTTCAGCGGGAGTCAAACTACAATGAGCAGTTCTTC. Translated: CATSRVQRESNYNEQFF.

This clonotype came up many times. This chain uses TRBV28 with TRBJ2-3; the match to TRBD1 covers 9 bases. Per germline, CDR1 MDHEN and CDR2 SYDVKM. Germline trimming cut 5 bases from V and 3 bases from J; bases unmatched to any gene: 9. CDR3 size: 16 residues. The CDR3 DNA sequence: TGTGCCAGCAGTCCCGCGGGACAGGGTGGGACAGATACGCAGTATTTT. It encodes CASSPAGQGGTDTQYF.

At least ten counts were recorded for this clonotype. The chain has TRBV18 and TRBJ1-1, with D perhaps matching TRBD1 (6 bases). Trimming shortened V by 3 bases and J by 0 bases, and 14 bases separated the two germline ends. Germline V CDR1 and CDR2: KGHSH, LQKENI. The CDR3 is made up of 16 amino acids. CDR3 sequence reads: CASSPRLTGMNTEAFF. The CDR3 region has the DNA TGTGCCAGCTCACCCCGACTTACAGGGATGAACACTGAAGCTTTCTTT.